This entry concerns a single TCR beta chain. Its cognate antigen has yet to be identified. No much larger clone exists at a distance of one base, and base qualities are not known. The cohort was made up of under 800 healthy bone marrow donors. At the time of sampling, all cohort members were nominally healthy, though unrecorded immune exposures were likely present. The donor tested CMV seronegative, placing the donor among the 350 or so seronegative members of the cohort. Every donor gave a peripheral blood sample, and the peripheral blood mononuclear cells from that sample were used for TCR beta sequencing. Genomic DNA extraction from the blood cell samples was performed with the Qiagen DNeasy Blood Extraction Kit. This sample was included in a study of cytomegalovirus exposure and HLA in healthy donors (dated by TCRdb to between 2016 and 2019). Context from the whole study: An earlier analysis of approximately 640 of the donors reported 250 to 300 Gb of sequence data and some 120 million unique TCR beta sequences from about 180 million T cells. An early release that covered 500 to 800 HLA-typed donors contained approximately 300 gigabases of sequencing data and 80 million or so unique TCR sequences. Of the roughly 400 genotyped donors, roughly 85% fell in the genetic ancestry cluster associated with self-reported Caucasian donors. The aim of the study was to test whether cataloging public T cell receptors could identify signatures of past pathogen exposure. The study profiled the T cell repertoires of some 610 subjects by immunosequencing and related them to cytomegalovirus serostatus. A separate validation cohort of 90 to 150 different subjects was used in addition to the roughly 670-subject first cohort. To predict cytomegalovirus infection status, the study brought together high-throughput TCR immunosequencing, statistical association of individual TCRs with disease status, and machine learning. In a later analysis, previously published TCR beta repertoires from 550 to 750 donors were re-analyzed and high-resolution HLA genotyping was added so that TCR occurrence patterns could be studied. Rather than using new phenotypic data, the later analysis identified candidate immune exposures from TCR beta sequences and from how often those sequences occurred across donors. To decide whether each TCR beta V gene segment behaved as functional or pseudogenic, an earlier analysis of some 570 of the donors relied on high-throughput TCR beta sequencing. Alongside the repertoire data, information on donor age, sex, ethnicity and CMV serostatus was compiled. A later genetic analysis took genome-wide SNP genotypes for about three fifths of the 666 donors and used that subset as a discovery cohort. All discovery cohort repertoires had been generated on a single sequencing platform. Both class I and class II loci were covered by HLA typing, at four-digit resolution. Typing coverage varied by locus: roughly 629-640 donors for A, B, C, DRB1 and DQB1; more than 500 for DQA1; over 600 for DPA1; 450 to 480 for DPB1. Five DR-DQ haplotypes were treated as single units for association and clustering because of strong linkage in the cohort. Across some 400 genotyped donors of the cohort, an average of about 240,000 unique TCR beta nucleotide sequences per donor were sequenced, and approximately 19% of those sequences were non-productive. The study at large found these results: In vitro tests confirmed that three of the cytomegalovirus-associated TCR beta chains recognize cytomegalovirus antigens. Specific HLA alleles were associated with more than 15,000 TCR beta sequences at a false discovery rate of 0.05 in a later analysis. Immune exposure information for the cohort was limited to CMV serostatus. According to a later analysis, parvovirus B19, influenza, CMV and Epstein-Barr virus appeared linked to several top co-occurrence clusters. Linkage disequilibrium might explain the correlated functional status among segregating V segments, but an unknown experimental factor could not be ruled out. The classifier was reported to diagnose cytomegalovirus status with high specificity and sensitivity in both the original cohort and the validation cohort. A cluster of highly shared sequence variants was judged likely to be a technical artifact of the sequencing pipeline. A later analysis found that HLA-associated TCR beta chains were more clonally expanded and had lower generation probabilities than equally common non-associated chains. The cohort was sequenced for TCR beta chains only, and without alpha or paired-chain data the features that could be detected were limited. A later analysis found that most CMV-associated TCR beta chains appeared HLA-restricted, with HLA associations seemingly driven largely by CMV exposure. The presence/absence analyses assumed that sequencing depth was roughly uniform across donors, and that assumption may not be true. The authors suggested that the approach could potentially be generalized to other disease states and immunological phenotypes. In a later genetic analysis, a missense DCLRE1C variant was associated with V-gene and J-gene trimming of TCR beta chains, and the association was replicated in an independent cohort. A total of 150 to 200 TCR beta chains were listed by the study as associated with cytomegalovirus. Because HLA typing was missing for some donors at each locus, association tests included only the typed subset. In a later analysis, the rate of TCR association differed among HLA loci, with DRB1 alleles having the most associated TCRs and HLA-C alleles having the fewest. Across donors, most TCR sequences were observed very rarely, whereas some public TCRs were present in many individuals. Assigning TCR associations to individual alleles was difficult when HLA alleles, especially DR and DQ, strongly co-occurred. A further reported finding was that TCR beta sequences accurately predicted the HLA-A and HLA-B alleles for most subjects in the first cohort. In an earlier analysis of more than 450 of the donors, most TCR beta V segments were observed in productive rearrangements about 87% or about 30% of the time, broadly matching IMGT annotations. Some IMGT-functional V segments, including TRBV6-2 and TRBV6-3, could not be distinguished by the 87-base-pair reads and were therefore excluded. Because counts were too low, seventeen rarely observed V segments, including chromosome 9 orphons, were excluded from the earlier analysis of some 540 of the donors. A later genetic analysis reported fewer N-insertions in productive TCRs among donors in an Asian-associated ancestry cluster than the roughly 700-donor mean.

V was cut back by 6 bases and J by 0 bases, leaving a gap of 16 bases between them. The germline V gene supplies CDR1 SQVTM and CDR2 ANQGSEA. The CDR3 covers 15 residues, taking in both the cysteine and the phenylalanine. This entry keeps only the CDR3 DNA: 45 bases, framed from base 1. The receptor library was made with the immunoSEQ multiplex PCR assay. The multiplex PCR relied on a mix of 60 forward primers for TCR Vbeta segments and 13 reverse primers for TCR Jbeta segments. Amplification of the CDR3 region of rearranged TCR beta genes was performed with a multiplex PCR assay on genomic DNA. The amplified TCR beta libraries were sequenced on the Illumina HiSeq System as 87-base-pair reads. Under the source paper's analysis protocol: In a later analysis, approximately 74 million unique TCR beta chains were counted across the 650 to 700 repertoires, and approximately 11 million of these chains were shared by at least two donors. Raw reads were error-corrected and collapsed into unique sequences with a nearest-neighbor algorithm that merged closely related sequences to remove PCR and sequencing errors. V, D and J gene segments were assigned by aligning CDR3 sequences to IMGT reference sequences. For a sequence to be retained, at least a six-nucleotide match to both a V gene segment and a J gene segment was required. A rearrangement was called productive if the CDR3 had no stop codons and remained in frame with V and J, and every other rearrangement was called non-productive. CDR3 was defined according to IMGT convention as the region running from the second conserved V-encoded cysteine to the conserved J-encoded phenylalanine. In an earlier analysis of more than 550 of the donors, sequences lacking an unambiguous match to a single V gene segment were excluded. An earlier analysis of some 610 of the donors called V segments functional above 56.7% productive rearrangements and segregating when the between-donor standard deviation exceeded 5%. To diagnose cytomegalovirus status from the catalog of TCR beta chain sequences, a statistical classification framework was built. V and J gene assignment, in a later analysis, came from comparing TCR nucleotide sequences with IMGT/GENE-DB human TR gene sequences. A later analysis assigned CDR3 sequences and most-parsimonious VDJ recombination scenarios with the TCRdist pipeline. In a later analysis, each TCR beta chain was defined by its CDR3 amino acid sequence together with its V-gene family, and reads lacking a unique V-gene family were excluded. A later analysis removed 500 to 600 highly shared, low-generation-probability nucleotide sequences to deal with suspected cross-contamination and a sequencing artifact. In a later analysis, a clonal expansion index was calculated for each public chain from normalized within-repertoire ranks of inferred template counts. In a later analysis, generation probabilities were computed with a VDJ recombination model fitted to out-of-frame rearrangements, and the resulting probabilities were checked against IGoR. A later analysis scored TCR-TCR, TCR-HLA and TCR-CMV co-occurrence with hypergeometric tests, applying a repertoire-size bias correction to TCR pairs. A later analysis estimated false discovery rates by permuting HLA or CMV assignments 20 times. In a later analysis, co-occurring TCRs were grouped using DBSCAN, with TCRdist sequence similarity added in when clustering inside HLA-allele-positive subsets. For co-occurrence clustering, repertoires with fewer than 30,000 or more than 120,000 public chains were excluded, along with roughly five repertoires with anomalous nucleotide sharing. The immuneACCESS repertoire file appears here via TCRdb, limited to in-frame rearrangements. These files lack a portion of the clones; in checked studies, under half of the deficit traces to unresolved V genes, and the cause of the others is not known. The DNA was the basis for D and trimming; V, J and clone size are from that table. In this sample the table shows 68,000 or so clones, roughly 78% of which occur a single time. About 4.5% of the sample is held by the ten biggest clonotypes.

Sequenced material: PBMCs. The sequence links TRBV29-1 to TRBJ2-3, with the D gene uncertain. This clonotype was sampled from a woman aged 30 to 39 in good health and CMV-seronegative. This receptor carries the CDR3 CSVGSLRYSTDTQYF. At the DNA level, the sequence is TGCAGCGTCGGCTCACTCAGGTATAGCACAGATACGCAGTATTTT.